The clone carrying this T cell receptor (beta chain) was observed many times. Its cognate antigen is unknown. This sample is part of a study of T-cell memory formation after mild COVID-19. Turning to the study itself: Clusters of TCRs were largely donor specific.

Study-level findings and limits: Clones which contracted sat mainly in CM and EM if CD4+, and in EMRA if CD8+.

cDNA libraries for TCR alpha and TCR beta, carrying sample barcodes and UMIs, came from 5'RACE with constant-segment primers. Each CDR3 protein is one row after TCRdb ran MiXCR on the 5' RACE reads. The sample has about 470,000 distinct CDR3 sequences, 20% to 30% seen once; the top ten hold about 12%. What was sequenced was PBMCs or a T cell subset sorted from them (not recorded which). This receptor was taken from an adult woman who had mild COVID-19 (a few samples of this study predate the infection). Cell type and time point are not known.

The CDR3 coding sequence is TGTGCCACCCAGGTGTGGGGGCCCGACAATGAGCAGTTCTTC. The encoded protein is CATQVWGPDNEQFF. The chain has TRBV21-1 and TRBJ2-1. TRBV21-1 corresponds to a pseudogene. The CDR3 runs 14 residues.